Each of the 28 T cell receptor beta chains below was sequenced from the same sample in a study of vaccination and CD4 T cells after COVID-19. Treatment in this sample: roughly ten-day PBMC culture with coronavirus spike peptide pools or control peptides (ViraFEST assay). The antigens these receptors bind are not known. The Oncomine TCR Beta short-read assay was applied to DNA of cultured CD4+ T cells. One entry per CDR3 protein, called by TCRdb with MiXCR from the PCR reads. The sample includes tens of thousands of distinct CDR3 sequences, 50% of them seen just once. The specimen comprised CD4+ T cells from blood, cultured in vitro, sampled before SARS-CoV-2 vaccination. Source of these receptors: a human donor who received a COVID-19 vaccine.

CDR3: CASSSWTSGVRSQETQYF. CDR3 sequence (DNA): TGTGCCAGCAGTTCATGGACTAGCGGGGTACGAAGTCAAGAGACCCAGTACTTC. This chain connects TRBV6-5 to TRBJ2-5; 12 bases align to TRBD2. Germline CDR1 is MNHEY and CDR2 is SVGAGI. The CDR3 has 18 residues. J lost 2 bases, V lost 4 bases, and 11 bases had no gene match.

This CDR3 reads CASSLAADWMYGYTF. DNA of the CDR3: TGCGCCAGCAGCTTGGCGGCGGATTGGATGTATGGCTACACCTTC. The chain joins TRBV5-1 to TRBJ1-2; D gene unclear. V dropped 0 bases and J dropped 5 bases, with 14 bases sitting between them. The germline V gene encodes CDR1 SGHRS and CDR2 YFSETQ. This CDR3 is built from 15 residues.

The chain joins TRBV30 to TRBJ1-4, with 9 bases lining up with TRBD1. CDR3 length equals 18 residues. Germline-derived CDR1 and CDR2 are GTSNPN and SVGIG (reference sequence). The trim removed 1 base at V and 2 bases at J, leaving 11 bases unmatched. CDR3 in amino acids: CAWSASTGGVGTNEKLFF. In nucleotides, the CDR3 is TGTGCCTGGAGTGCTTCGACAGGGGGTGTGGGGACTAATGAAAAACTGTTTTTT.

The CDR3 DNA reads TGCAGTGCTAGAGACAGGGAGAGGTACTACAATGAGCAGTTCTTC. It yields the protein CSARDRERYYNEQFF. The chain carries TRBV20-1 and TRBJ2-1; possibly TRBD1 or TRBD2 for D (5 bases each). The germline V gene has CDR1 DFQATT and CDR2 SNEGSKA (reference sequence). This CDR3 has 15 residues. V was pared by 0 bases and J by 3 bases, with 12 bases between.

This clonotype rates as medium-sized (0.01 to 0.1%). The chain carries TRBV7-3 and TRBJ1-2, with D tentatively TRBD1 (5 bases). From germline, CDR1 is SGHTA and CDR2 FQGTGA. This CDR3 is 12 amino acids long. With 0 bases removed from V and 6 bases from J, the gap between germline ends came to 5 bases. CDR3 sequence reads: CASSLTGDGYTF. The CDR3 bases are TGTGCCAGCAGCTTAACGGGGGATGGCTACACCTTC.

The chain employs TRBV12-3 or TRBV12-4 and TRBJ1-6; 9 bases map to TRBD1. V dropped 4 bases and J dropped 9; count of bases not matched to a gene: 7. This CDR3 has 15 residues. The CDR3 is CASSSPGTGSSPLHF. CDR3 in DNA: TGTGCCAGCAGTTCCCCTGGGACAGGGAGTTCACCCCTCCACTTT.

This sequence joins TRBV15 and TRBJ2-7, with a tentative D call TRBD2 (6 bases). The CDR3 contains 14 residues. Trimming stripped 1 base from V and 2 bases from J, with 9 bases between. Germline V gives CDR1 LNHNV, CDR2 YYDKDF (reference sequence). The CDR3 DNA is TGTGCCACCAGCAGAGGGCGGGGACCCTACGAGCAGTACTTC. It specifies CATSRGRGPYEQYF.

This clonotype was seen more than once but under ten times. The rearrangement links TRBV10-2 to TRBJ1-6, with TRBD1 as a possible D gene (6 bases). Trimming pared 3 bases from V and 10 bases from J, leaving 10 bases between. The germline V gene has CDR1 WSHSY and CDR2 SAAADI. This CDR3 is built from 13 residues. The CDR3 DNA follows: TGCGCCAGCAGTGACCAGGGGTACTCACCCCTCCACTTT. Protein sequence: CASSDQGYSPLHF.

This sequence joins TRBV30 and TRBJ2-3, with D tentatively TRBD1 or TRBD2 (5 bases each). CDR3 size: 14 residues. Germline loops: CDR1 GTSNPN, CDR2 SVGIG (reference sequence). V shed 8 bases and J shed 0 bases, with 15 bases lying between them. The CDR3 DNA reads TGTGCCGGCGGTCGGGGCTTGAGCACAGATACGCAGTATTTT. It codes for CAGGRGLSTDTQYF.

This clonotype was seen only once. V and J are TRBV19 and TRBJ2-2, with TRBD1 identical over 7 bases. The trim removed 7 bases at V and 1 base at J, leaving 0 bases unmatched. The CDR3 consists of 13 residues. Germline V lookup: CDR1 LNHDA, CDR2 SQIVND (reference sequence). The CDR3 loop reads CASTGGNTGELFF. The CDR3 coding sequence is TGTGCCAGTACAGGGGGGAACACCGGGGAGCTGTTTTTT.

The rearrangement joins TRBV6-5 to TRBJ1-2, with D perhaps TRBD1 (5 bases). CDR1 and CDR2 (germline): MNHEY, SVGAGI. This CDR3 comprises 16 residues. V lost 4 bases and J lost 5, with 20 bases in between. The CDR3 loop reads CASSSEPGPWGYGYTF. The CDR3 coding sequence is TGTGCCAGCAGTTCTGAGCCCGGCCCCTGGGGGTATGGCTACACCTTC.

This clonotype was detected a few times. The rearrangement links TRBV12-3 or TRBV12-4 to TRBJ1-2, with a weak D call TRBD1 (5 bases). The ends were cut back, 5 bases at V and 8 bases at J, with 18 bases in the middle. This CDR3 comprises 14 residues. The CDR3 loop reads CASSPQVRLRGYTF. DNA of the CDR3: TGTGCCAGCAGTCCACAGGTTCGGTTAAGAGGCTACACCTTC.

The CDR3 protein is CATRRPAEAFF. CDR3 in DNA: TGTGCCACCCGAAGGCCCGCTGAAGCTTTCTTT. The genes are TRBV5-6 and TRBJ1-1; unclear D gene. Trimming stripped 9 bases from V and 6 bases from J, with 12 bases between. The CDR3 sequence is 11 residues long. Looked up from germline, CDR1 is SGHDT and CDR2 is YYEEEE. Complete variable domain (other parts from reference TRBV5-6 and TRBJ1-1): DAGVTQSPTHLIKTRGQQVTLRCSPKSGHDTVSWYQQALGQGPQFIFQYYEEEERQRGNFPDRFSGHQFPNYSSELNVNALLLGDSALYLCATRRPAEAFFGQGTRLTVV.

The chain combines TRBV12-3 or TRBV12-4 with TRBJ2-5; D is perhaps TRBD1 (6 bases). The CDR3 is made up of 14 amino acids. V lost 3 bases, J lost 9 bases, and 17 bases lay in between. CDR3 loop: CASSLGTLVSAQYF. The DNA of the CDR3 is TGTGCCAGCAGTTTGGGGACACTCGTGTCGGCCCAGTACTTC.

This rearrangement joins TRBV27 to TRBJ1-6, with D uncertain. Trimming pared 0 bases from V and 0 bases from J, leaving 9 bases between. Per germline, CDR1 MNHEY and CDR2 SMNVEV (reference sequence). The CDR3 consists of 17 residues. The CDR3: CASSLSLQRSYNSPLHF. CDR3 DNA: TGTGCCAGCAGTTTATCCCTCCAGCGCTCCTATAATTCACCCCTCCACTTT.

This chain joins TRBV30 and TRBJ1-1, with a tentative D call TRBD1 (5 bases). The CDR3 consists of 13 residues. Trimming cost V 4 bases and J 2 bases, with 11 bases left between them. Per germline, CDR1 GTSNPN and CDR2 SVGIG (reference sequence). CDR3 region: CAWMGESNTEAFF. For the CDR3, the DNA is TGTGCCTGGATGGGGGAAAGTAACACTGAAGCTTTCTTT.

The chain carries TRBV30 and TRBJ1-2; unclear D gene. CDR3 length equals 11 residues. The V end was cut by 7 bases, the J end by 8 bases, with 14 bases between. Germline CDR1 reads GTSNPN; CDR2 reads SVGIG (reference sequence). Here the CDR3 DNA reads TGTGCCTTCAATAGAGGCTACGGCTACACCTTC. Residues: CAFNRGYGYTF.

This chain connects TRBV24-1 to TRBJ2-2; 8 bases are a match to TRBD1. The V gene end was trimmed by 9 bases and the J gene end by 5 bases; junction bases not matched to a gene: 10. The CDR3 covers 15 residues. The V gene's germline CDR1 is KGHDR and CDR2 SFDVKD. The CDR3 coding sequence is TGTGCCACCGGCGGAGACAGGGGATGGACCGGGGAGCTGTTTTTT. This gives the protein CATGGDRGWTGELFF.

This chain uses TRBV19 with TRBJ1-2; tentative D call: TRBD1 (5 bases). The CDR3 runs 16 residues. V lost 4 bases, J lost 8 bases, and 23 bases lay in between. Germline V gives CDR1 LNHDA, CDR2 SQIVND (reference sequence). This CDR3 is CASSTPGRPLEKGYTF. The CDR3 region has the DNA TGTGCCAGTAGTACCCCGGGACGGCCCTTGGAGAAAGGCTACACCTTC.

The chain employs TRBV6-1 and TRBJ2-3; 10 bases map to TRBD2. The CDR3 is 15 amino acids. Trimming took 1 base from V and 4 from J; bases not matched to a gene: 2. Germline V gene data show CDR1 as MNHNS and CDR2 as SASEGT. In nucleotides, the CDR3 is TGTGCCAGCAGTGAAGTAGCGGGGGGTTCAGATACGCAGTATTTT. As protein: CASSEVAGGSDTQYF.

The chain recombines TRBV7-8 with TRBJ2-7; perhaps TRBD1 as D (5 bases). Trimming cost V 5 bases and J 4 bases, with 18 bases left between them. This CDR3 is built from 15 residues. Germline loops: CDR1 SGHVS, CDR2 FQNEAQ. CDR3 region: CASSALMGPGYEQYF. Written as DNA, the CDR3 is TGTGCCAGCAGCGCTTTAATGGGCCCAGGGTACGAGCAGTACTTC.

This chain uses TRBV20-1 with TRBJ2-5; TRBD1 matches 8 bases. The CDR3 sequence is 12 residues long. J lost 4 bases, V lost 4 bases, and 2 bases had no gene match. Looked up from germline, CDR1 is DFQATT and CDR2 is SNEGSKA (reference sequence). The CDR3 protein is CSAITGGETQYF. The CDR3, as DNA: TGCAGTGCTATTACAGGGGGAGAGACCCAGTACTTC.

V and J are TRBV15 and TRBJ2-5; TRBD1 is a possible D gene (5 bases). This CDR3 is built from 13 residues. V lost 4 bases to trimming and J lost 2 bases, with 8 bases between them. CDR1 is LNHNV and CDR2 is YYDKDF in the germline V gene (reference sequence). CDR3 in DNA: TGTGCCACCAGCACAGGGCCTCAAGAGACCCAGTACTTC. This codes for CATSTGPQETQYF.

A few counts support this clonotype. The chain couples TRBV24-1 to TRBJ1-2; 7 nucleotides line up with TRBD1. The V and J ends lost 7 bases and 5 bases, in that order; junction bases with no gene match: 6. Germline CDR1 is KGHDR and CDR2 is SFDVKD. The CDR3 contains 13 residues. CDR3 sequence: CATSDRAGYGYTF. CDR3 in DNA: TGTGCCACCAGCGACAGGGCCGGGTATGGCTACACCTTC.

The table lists this clonotype with a few counts. J is TRBJ2-2 and V is TRBV7-6; D unresolved. The CDR3 spans 13 residues. The germline V gene encodes CDR1 SGHVS and CDR2 FNYEAQ. Trimming shortened V by 1 base and J by 7 bases, and 7 bases separated the two germline ends. The CDR3 reads CASSLGFSGELFF. CDR3 sequence (DNA): TGTGCCAGCAGCTTAGGTTTCAGCGGGGAGCTGTTTTTT.

The CDR3: CSAIVRGAGELFF. The CDR3 DNA reads TGCAGTGCTATAGTAAGGGGAGCCGGGGAGCTGTTTTTT. This chain links TRBV20-1 with TRBJ2-2; tentatively, D is TRBD1 or TRBD2 (5 bases each). The CDR3 has 13 amino acids. V was clipped by 4 bases and J by 6 bases, with 12 bases between them. The germline V gene encodes CDR1 DFQATT and CDR2 SNEGSKA (reference sequence).

This clonotype came up a few times. This CDR3 is CASTLRSGEQYF. As DNA, the CDR3 is TGTGCCAGCACCTTAAGGTCAGGCGAGCAGTACTTC. The chain recombines TRBV6-1 with TRBJ2-7; no clear D gene. Deletions cut 7 bases from V and 6 bases from J, with 13 bases between. From germline, CDR1 is MNHNS and CDR2 SASEGT. This CDR3 has 12 amino acids.

In its sample, this clonotype was seen a few times. The CDR3 region has the DNA TGCGCCAGCAGCTTGGGAACAGGGGGCCTGGATCAGCCCCAGCATTTT. It is translated as CASSLGTGGLDQPQHF. The chain recombines TRBV5-1 with TRBJ1-5; 9 nucleotides line up with TRBD1. Germline CDR1 is SGHRS and CDR2 is YFSETQ. The V segment lost 0 bases and the J segment 5 bases; nucleotides outside the gene matches: 6. The CDR3 has 16 amino acids.